This T cell receptor beta chain emerged from a study of blood T cell repertoires in COVID-19. On the study more broadly: The origin of the acute and convalescent COVID-19 samples was the United States, Italy and Spain. PBMCs, B-cell-depleted T cells, or T cells provided the cDNA or gDNA that made up the material.

Deletions cut 6 bases from V and 5 bases from J, with 20 bases between. Germline V gene data show CDR1 as MNHEY and CDR2 as SMNVEV (reference sequence). The length of the CDR3 is 15 residues. Study processing details: Reference gene primer amplification yielded estimated nucleated cell counts. Assay used: immunoSEQ multiplex PCR; TCRdb lists only in-frame clones, some missing. The V and J calls and clone size are taken from that table; D and trimming were inferred from the DNA. Of roughly 200,000 clones in the sample, roughly 89% were seen once. Sequenced sample: peripheral blood. The rearrangement joins TRBV27 to TRBJ2-7; possible D gene TRBD2, 5 bases. The TCR originated in a man in his forties with acute or convalescent COVID-19. The CDR3: CASRGVSALWDEQYF. The CDR3, as DNA: TGTGCCAGCAGGGGAGTTTCAGCCCTGTGGGACGAGCAGTACTTC.